The rows below give T cell receptor beta chains drawn from one sample of a study of blood T cells in healthy people across ages. MiXCR, applied by TCRdb to the 5' RACE reads, yields one record per CDR3 protein. The data show 750,000 to 950,000 distinct CDR3 sequences, approximately 53% seen once. Sequencing was performed on blood. Receptors originate from a man at least 80 years old in good health. CDR3s include the opening cysteine and the closing phenylalanine or tryptophan. Each record gives: V gene, D gene, clone size, J gene, CDR3 DNA, CDR3 protein. A D gene is named only where the DNA matches it firmly. The size of a clone is reported for some rows only, either as once, few or many, or as a class for expanded clones.

>TRBV29-1|TRBD1|few|TRBJ1-6
TGCAGCGTGAGACAGGGGAATTCACCCCTCCACTTT
CSVRQGNSPLHF
>TRBV14|TRBD2|few|TRBJ2-1
TGTGCCAGCAGCCCGATTGGGGAGGGATACAATGAGCAGTTCTTC
CASSPIGEGYNEQFF
>TRBV6-5|TRBD2|.|TRBJ2-1
TGTGCCAGCAGCCCCGCGCCCCCTCTAGCGGAACAGTTCTTC
CASSPAPPLAEQFF
>TRBV14|.|.|TRBJ1-1
TGTGCCAGCAGCCAGGGGATATTAGCTGAAGCTTTCTTT
CASSQGILAEAFF
>TRBV29-1|TRBD1|many|TRBJ2-7
TGCAGCGTCGGACAGGGGAGCTCCTACGAGCAGTACTTC
CSVGQGSSYEQYF
>TRBV7-2|.|.|TRBJ1-1
TGTGCCAGCAGCCTTTCGGACAGCCTTGAAGCTTTCTTT
CASSLSDSLEAFF
>TRBV12-3/TRBV12-4|TRBD1|.|TRBJ1-2
TGTGCCAGCACGCCTTTTCCCGGGACAGGGGAAGGCTACACCTTC
CASTPFPGTGEGYTF
>TRBV9|TRBD1|few|TRBJ1-6
TGTGCCAGCAGCCGAGAAGGACAGGGCGGATTGTCACCCCTCCACTTT
CASSREGQGGLSPLHF
>TRBV7-2|TRBD2|.|TRBJ2-1
TGTGCCAGCAGCTTAGTGGTAGCGGGAGGGCCAAGTGAGCAGTTCTTC
CASSLVVAGGPSEQFF
>TRBV28|TRBD2|.|TRBJ2-1
TGTGCCAGCACCCCCCAGGTGGGGACTAGGGGTCATGAGCAGTTCTTC
CASTPQVGTRGHEQFF
>TRBV3-1|TRBD1|.|TRBJ1-2
TGTGCCAGCAGCCGAGAACAGGGGCGACGTGGCTACACCTTC
CASSREQGRRGYTF
>TRBV7-2|.|.|TRBJ1-2
TGTGCCAGCAGCTTAGTGGGCACGCGAGGGGCTGGGGCTAACTATGGCTACACCTTC
CASSLVGTRGAGANYGYTF
>TRBV5-1|TRBD2|.|TRBJ2-3
TGCGCCAGCAGCTTGGGGTCTAGCGGAGATACGCAGTATTTT
CASSLGSSGDTQYF
>TRBV5-1|TRBD2|.|TRBJ2-1
TGCGCCAGCAGCCCTTGGAGTCGGATACTAGCGGACTACAATGAGCAGTTCTTC
CASSPWSRILADYNEQFF
>TRBV4-1|.|many|TRBJ1-2
TGCGCCAGCAGCCAGGTTTGGGGGACGTCGGGCTACACCTTC
CASSQVWGTSGYTF
>TRBV5-6|TRBD2|.|TRBJ2-5
TGTGCCAGCAGCCCAGTTCCCGGGACTAGCGGATACAATGAGCAGTACTTC
CASSPVPGTSGYNEQYF
>TRBV5-1|.|.|TRBJ2-1
TGCGCCAGCAGCTTGGCTGGTTTGGGGTACAATGAGCAGTTCTTC
CASSLAGLGYNEQFF
>TRBV6-5|TRBD2|.|TRBJ2-1
TGTGCCAGCACAGGACTAGCGGGAGTTACCTACAATGAGCAGTTCTTC
CASTGLAGVTYNEQFF
>TRBV21-1|.|.|TRBJ2-4
TGTGCCAGCAGCAAAAAGAGACAGGGCTGGTCCAAAAACATTCAGTACTTC
CASSKKRQGWSKNIQYF
>TRBV6-1|TRBD1|.|TRBJ2-2
TGTGCCAGCAGTGAAGGACAGGGGTTTGACGGGGAGCTGTTTTTT
CASSEGQGFDGELFF